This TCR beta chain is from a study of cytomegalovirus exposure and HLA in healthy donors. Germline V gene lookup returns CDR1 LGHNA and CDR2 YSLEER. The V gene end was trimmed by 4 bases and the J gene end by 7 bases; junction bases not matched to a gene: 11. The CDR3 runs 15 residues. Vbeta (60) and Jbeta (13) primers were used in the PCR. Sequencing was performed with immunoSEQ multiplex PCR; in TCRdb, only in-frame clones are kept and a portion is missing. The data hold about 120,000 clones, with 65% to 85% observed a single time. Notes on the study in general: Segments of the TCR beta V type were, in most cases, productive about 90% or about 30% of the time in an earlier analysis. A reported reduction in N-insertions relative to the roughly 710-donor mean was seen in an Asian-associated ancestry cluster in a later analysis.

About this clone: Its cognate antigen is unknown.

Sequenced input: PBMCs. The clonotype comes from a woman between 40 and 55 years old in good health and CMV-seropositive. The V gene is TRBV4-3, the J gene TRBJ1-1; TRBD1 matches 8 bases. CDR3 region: CASSRDRGGGSEAFF. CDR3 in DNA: TGCGCCAGCAGCCGCGACAGGGGAGGGGGTAGTGAAGCTTTCTTT.